The 28 T cell receptor beta chains below all came from one sample that was sequenced in a study of beta chain features in type 1 diabetes. Overall study results and limits: Patients with Type 1 diabetes showed moderately but significantly shorter TCRB CDR3s in all four CD4+ subsets.

The investigators reverse transcribed all of the isolated RNA, so they sequenced expressed TCRB transcripts. Sequenced by immunoSEQ multiplex PCR; TCRdb stores in-frame clones only, minus some. The repertoire holds about 390,000 clones, with over 8.5% as singletons. Their antigens are not known. The sequenced sample was central memory CD4+ T cells from blood. These receptors were collected from a man between 25 and 39 years old with type 1 diabetes.

The chain joins TRBV19 to TRBJ2-5; D unresolved. Trimming pared 1 base from V and 5 bases from J, leaving 17 bases between. The CDR3 spans 16 residues. Germline-derived CDR1 and CDR2 are LNHDA and SQIVND (reference sequence). The CDR3 DNA reads TGTGCCAGTAGTATAGGAAGTGCGAGGCTAGGGGAGACCCAGTACTTC. This sequence encodes CASSIGSARLGETQYF. Full variable domain (rest looked up from reference TRBV19 and TRBJ2-5): DGGITQSPKYLFRKEGQNVTLSCEQNLNHDAMYWYRQDPGQGLRLIYYSQIVNDFQKGDIAEGYSVSREKKESFPLTVTSAQKNPTAFYLCASSIGSARLGETQYFGPGTRLLVL.

The sample holds a few counts of this clone. This chain links TRBV5-1 with TRBJ2-3, with TRBD2 matching 8 bases. CDR1 is SGHRS and CDR2 is YFSETQ in the germline V gene. The J segment lost 2 bases and the V segment lost 0 bases, leaving 8 bases of the junction unmatched. The CDR3 is made up of 17 amino acids. CDR3 region: CASSLGGLGPLTDTQYF. The CDR3 DNA is TGCGCCAGCAGCTTGGGGGGACTAGGCCCCCTCACAGATACGCAGTATTTT.

The chain has TRBV28 and TRBJ2-1; 10 nucleotides match TRBD2. There are 16 residues in the CDR3. In germline, CDR1 is MDHEN, CDR2 SYDVKM. V lost 1 base and J lost 9; bases outside the gene matches: 9. The CDR3 DNA is TGTGCCAGCAGTTTATCTAGCGGGAGTTGGGGAAGTGAGCAGTTCTTC. This sequence encodes CASSLSSGSWGSEQFF. Filled out from reference TRBV28 and TRBJ2-1, the complete variable domain reads DVKVTQSSRYLVKRTGEKVFLECVQDMDHENMFWYRQDPGLGLRLIYFSYDVKMKEKGDIPEGYSVSREKKERFSLILESASTNQTSMYLCASSLSSGSWGSEQFFGPGTRLTVL.

CDR3 loop: CASSYRAGANVLTF. The CDR3 bases are TGTGCCAGCAGTTACAGGGCCGGGGCCAACGTCCTGACTTTC. The chain has TRBV6-6 and TRBJ2-6; unclear D gene. Trimming took off 2 bases at V and 4 bases at J, with 6 bases between the two ends. Germline V lookup: CDR1 MNHNY, CDR2 SVGAGI (reference sequence). The CDR3 runs to 14 residues.

The rearrangement uses TRBV5-1 and TRBJ1-1, with no clear D. V was pared by 0 bases and J by 3 bases, with 9 bases between. There are 14 residues in the CDR3. CDR1 is SGHRS and CDR2 is YFSETQ in the germline V gene. The CDR3 loop is CASSLVGLDTEAFF. CDR3 sequence (DNA): TGCGCCAGCAGCTTGGTAGGGCTGGACACTGAAGCTTTCTTT.

This clone showed up just a few times. V and J are TRBV7-2 and TRBJ2-7, with D possibly TRBD1 on 6 matching bases. Trimming left V 0 bases short and J 6 bases short, with 9 bases between. This CDR3 is built from 13 residues. Germline CDR1 SGHTA, CDR2 FQGNSA. The CDR3 region has the DNA TGTGCCAGCAGCTTAGCGGACAGAGGCGAGCAGTACTTC. It codes for CASSLADRGEQYF.

This clone was detected only a few times. The V call is TRBV6-6, the J call TRBJ2-7, with D perhaps given as TRBD1 or TRBD2 (6 bases each). V shed 5 bases and J shed 7 bases, with 21 bases lying between them. Germline assignment: CDR1 MNHNY and CDR2 SVGAGI (reference sequence). The CDR3 loop spans 15 amino acids. This CDR3 is CASSAPEWGASEQYF. The CDR3 bases are TGTGCCAGCAGTGCACCCGAATGGGGGGCGAGTGAGCAGTACTTC.

The chain couples TRBV2 to TRBJ2-5; 11 nucleotides agree with TRBD1. After removal of 8 bases from V and 6 bases from J, the junction contained 5 bases not matched to a gene. The CDR3 contains 13 residues. Looked up from germline, CDR1 is SNHLY and CDR2 is FYNNEI. CDR3 region: CASGGTGGKTQYF. Here the CDR3 DNA reads TGTGCCAGCGGAGGGACAGGGGGGAAGACCCAGTACTTC.

This clone was detected many times. The V and J genes are TRBV7-2 and TRBJ2-7, with TRBD2 as a possible D gene (5 bases). Trimming removed 5 bases from V and 3 bases from J, with 14 bases in between. There are 14 residues in the CDR3. CDR1 is SGHTA, CDR2 FQGNSA, per germline. This chain's CDR3 is CASSPRAVGYEQYF. CDR3 bases: TGTGCCAGCAGCCCGAGGGCGGTTGGCTACGAGCAGTACTTC.

This clone came up a few times. The genes are TRBV6-5 and TRBJ2-3; possibly TRBD1 or TRBD2 for D (5 bases each). This CDR3 has 15 amino acids. The germline V and J ends were trimmed by 0 bases and 0 bases, with 7 bases remaining between them. In germline, CDR1 is MNHEY, CDR2 SVGAGI. This CDR3 is CASSYSGVSTDTQYF. The CDR3 DNA reads TGTGCCAGCAGTTACTCGGGGGTCAGCACAGATACGCAGTATTTT.

Worth noting for this clone: The same CDR3 also results from other DNA sequences found in this sample. V usage is TRBV7-2 and J usage is TRBJ1-3, with D perhaps TRBD1 (5 bases). The CDR3 is 13 amino acids. Trimming removed 3 bases from V and 6 bases from J, with 9 bases in between. CDR1 is SGHTA, CDR2 FQGNSA, per germline. CDR3 DNA: TGTGCCAGCAGCTTTCAGGGATCAAACACCATATATTTT. It specifies CASSFQGSNTIYF.

The chain carries TRBV9 and TRBJ2-1; D possibly corresponds to TRBD2 (6 bases). CDR3 length equals 14 residues. CDR1 SGDLS and CDR2 YYNGEE come from the germline V gene. Trimming cost V 3 bases and J 2 bases, with 9 bases left between them. Here the CDR3 reads CASSAGDPYNEQFF. The CDR3 region has the DNA TGTGCCAGCAGCGCGGGGGACCCCTACAATGAGCAGTTCTTC.

A note on this clone: Within the sample, other DNA sequences also encode this same CDR3. V usage is TRBV6-6 and J usage is TRBJ2-5; D gene ambiguous. V was trimmed by 0 bases and J by 1 base, leaving 0 bases between them. Germline V gene data show CDR1 as MNHNY and CDR2 as SVGAGI (reference sequence). The CDR3 contains 12 residues. CDR3 protein: CASSYSQETQYF. The DNA of the CDR3 is TGTGCCAGCAGTTACTCCCAAGAGACCCAGTACTTC.

This clone was detected a few times. The chain has TRBV28 and TRBJ2-7; TRBD2 agrees at 9 bases. The CDR3 length is 14 residues. Germline V gene lookup returns CDR1 MDHEN and CDR2 SYDVKM. Trimming cost V 7 bases and J 5 bases; bases outside gene matches: 9. CDR3 protein: CASTAAGGSDEQYF. CDR3 in DNA: TGTGCCAGCACCGCAGCGGGAGGAAGTGACGAGCAGTACTTC.

V gene TRBV4-1 combines with J gene TRBJ2-2; possible D gene TRBD1, 6 bases. The germline V gene has CDR1 MGHRA and CDR2 YSYEKL. CDR3 length: 18 residues. V lost 4 bases and J lost 1, with 19 bases in between. The CDR3 sequence: CASSLPAVGQRNTGELFF. In DNA, the CDR3 is TGCGCCAGCAGCCTCCCCGCTGTAGGACAGAGGAACACCGGGGAGCTGTTTTTT.

The chain links TRBV18 to TRBJ2-3; 9 bases map to TRBD2. V lost 7 bases, J lost 4 bases, and 6 bases stayed unmatched. Germline V gene data show CDR1 as KGHSH and CDR2 as LQKENI. This CDR3 has 14 amino acids. The CDR3 loop is CASLTLAGADTQYF. Here the CDR3 DNA reads TGTGCCAGCTTAACCTTAGCGGGAGCAGATACGCAGTATTTT.

This clone appeared a few times. The V gene is TRBV19, the J gene TRBJ2-1; D assignment may be TRBD1 or TRBD2 (5 bases each). Trimming removed 7 bases at V and 12 bases at J, with 16 bases between. The CDR3 covers 12 residues. Germline V gene lookup returns CDR1 LNHDA and CDR2 SQIVND (reference sequence). The CDR3 nucleotides read TGTGCCAGTACCCAATGGGACGGGGCGCAGTTCTTC. It yields the protein CASTQWDGAQFF.

Only a few counts were recorded for this clone. The chain recombines TRBV6-1 with TRBJ2-7, with 11 bases fitting TRBD2. V was clipped by 0 bases and J by 0 bases; unmatched bases: 7. This CDR3 region has 18 residues. Germline lookup yields CDR1 MNHNS and CDR2 SASEGT. The CDR3 is CASSEATPGLADSYEQYF. The CDR3 DNA reads TGTGCCAGCAGTGAAGCGACCCCGGGACTAGCGGACTCCTACGAGCAGTACTTC.

The rearrangement uses TRBV5-1 and TRBJ1-3; D is undetermined. Germline V gene sequence: CDR1 SGHRS, CDR2 YFSETQ. Trimming pared 1 base from V and 0 bases from J, leaving 11 bases between. This CDR3 spans 16 amino acids. The CDR3 loop reads CASSLKAGNSGNTIYF. CDR3 coding DNA: TGCGCCAGCAGCTTGAAGGCCGGTAACTCTGGAAACACCATATATTTT.

V gene TRBV15 combines with J gene TRBJ2-7; 14 nucleotides agree with TRBD2. With 11 bases clipped from V and 4 bases from J, the junction kept 16 bases outside the gene matches. CDR1 LNHNV and CDR2 YYDKDF come from the germline V gene (reference sequence). The CDR3 has 17 residues. CDR3 sequence: CAVSTRGRTSGRYEQYF. As DNA, the CDR3 is TGTGCCGTCAGCACCCGCGGTAGGACTAGCGGGAGGTACGAGCAGTACTTC.

Written as DNA, the CDR3 is TGTGCCAGCAGAAGGGAGCCCCATGAGCAGTACTTC. Translation: CASRREPHEQYF. The chain employs TRBV27 and TRBJ2-7, with D maybe TRBD2 (5 bases). The germline V and J ends were trimmed by 6 bases and 7 bases, with 13 bases remaining between them. This CDR3 comprises 12 residues. Germline V gene data show CDR1 as MNHEY and CDR2 as SMNVEV (reference sequence).

The chain links TRBV28 to TRBJ1-2; D remains unclear. Germline V lookup: CDR1 MDHEN, CDR2 SYDVKM. The CDR3 consists of 14 residues. V dropped 3 bases and J dropped 1 base, with 9 bases sitting between them. CDR3 nucleotide sequence: TGTGCCAGCAGTTTCGCAGGAGTTAACTATGGCTACACCTTC. This gives the protein CASSFAGVNYGYTF.

This clone occurred a few times. This sequence joins TRBV2 and TRBJ2-5, with D maybe TRBD2 (6 bases). Germline loops: CDR1 SNHLY, CDR2 FYNNEI. The length of the CDR3 is 12 residues. Trimming shortened V by 11 bases and J by 2 bases, and 12 bases separated the two germline ends. The CDR3 DNA reads TGTGCCGGAGGAGGGAGTCAAGAGACCCAGTACTTC. This sequence encodes CAGGGSQETQYF.

Here the CDR3 reads CASSFFGSAEETQYF. Written as DNA, the CDR3 is TGTGCCAGCAGCTTTTTCGGGAGCGCTGAGGAGACCCAGTACTTC. The chain couples TRBV5-5 to TRBJ2-5; perhaps TRBD2 as D (6 bases). This CDR3 contains 15 residues. The V end lost 2 bases, the J end lost 5 bases, and 16 bases lay between the germline ends. From germline, CDR1 is SGHKS and CDR2 YYEKEE (reference sequence).

To note about this clone: This sample includes further DNA sequences coding for the same CDR3. The chain couples TRBV18 to TRBJ1-5; D might be TRBD1 (6 bases). The germline gives CDR1 KGHSH, CDR2 LQKENI. The CDR3 runs 14 residues. Trimming took 6 bases from V and 7 from J, leaving 16 bases between them. CDR3 in amino acids: CASSPGGGDQPQHF. The DNA for the CDR3 is TGTGCCAGCTCCCCTGGAGGGGGGGACCAGCCCCAGCATTTT. Full variable domain (missing parts from reference TRBV18 and TRBJ1-5): NAGVMQNPRHLVRRRGQEARLRCSPMKGHSHVYWYRQLPEEGLKFMVYLQKENIIDESGMPKERFSAEFPKEGPSILRIQQVVRGDSAAYFCASSPGGGDQPQHFGDGTRLSIL.

The chain combines TRBV7-9 with TRBJ2-7, with 9 bases aligning to TRBD1. V lost 7 bases and J lost 4; bases outside the gene matches: 8. The CDR3 is made up of 14 amino acids. Per the germline V gene, CDR1 is SEHNR and CDR2 is FQNEAQ (reference sequence). In nucleotides, the CDR3 is TGTGCCAGCACCCCAGGACAGGGGAGGTACGAGCAGTACTTC. Encoded protein: CASTPGQGRYEQYF.

This clone was observed a handful of times. The chain employs TRBV28 and TRBJ1-2, with D unresolved. Germline CDR1 reads MDHEN; CDR2 reads SYDVKM. The germline V and J ends were trimmed by 3 bases and 3 bases, with 8 bases remaining between them. This CDR3 comprises 13 residues. Written as DNA, the CDR3 is TGTGCCAGCAGTTTCGGTCTGGACTATGGCTACACCTTC. Residues: CASSFGLDYGYTF.

This clone has more than one count but fewer than ten. CDR3 protein: CASSRPGTGGRETQYF. In DNA form, the CDR3 reads TGTGCCAGCAGCCGCCCGGGGACAGGGGGGCGAGAGACCCAGTACTTC. V is TRBV27 and J is TRBJ2-5, with TRBD1 identical over 11 bases. Germline V gene data show CDR1 as MNHEY and CDR2 as SMNVEV (reference sequence). V lost 6 bases, J lost 4 bases, and 10 bases stayed unmatched. There are 16 residues in the CDR3.